These 15 T cell receptor beta chains were all obtained from the same sample, sequenced in a study of T-cell reconstitution after alpha-beta-depleted transplantation in children. The TCRbeta library incorporated unique molecular identifiers. Each CDR3 protein gets one entry after TCRdb re-called the PCR reads with MiXCR. The table records over 200,000 distinct CDR3 sequences, under 8.5% of them present only once. The material sequenced was PBMCs, mostly from graft donor cells, taken 360 days after TCRalphabeta/CD19-depleted stem cell transplant. The origin of the receptors is a male patient aged 2-15 years who had a stem cell transplant for acute myeloid leukemia, so the T cells may come from the graft donor.

In this sample, this clonotype turned up a few times. The J gene is TRBJ1-1, the V gene TRBV6-5; D gene ambiguous. CDR1 MNHEY and CDR2 SVGAGI come from the germline V gene. This CDR3 is 15 amino acids long. V lost 2 bases, J lost 5 bases, and 15 bases lay in between. The CDR3 spells CASSYTPGSRTEAFF. The CDR3 region has the DNA TGTGCCAGCAGTTACACCCCTGGCTCCCGGACTGAAGCTTTCTTT.

Notes on this clonotype: This clone may be a read error of a much larger clone one base away. Because the CDR3 is missing its conserved closing phenylalanine or tryptophan, this is likely a read error. This sequence joins TRBV2 and TRBJ2-7, with 13 bases lining up with TRBD2. The CDR3 sequence is 15 residues long. Germline CDR1 reads SNHLY; CDR2 reads FYNNEI. V was pared by 7 bases and J by 3 bases, with 6 bases of the junction left unmatched. CDR3 DNA: TGTGCCAGCACCCGGGGGACTAGCGGGGACTACGAGCAGTACGGC. This codes for CASTRGTSGDYEQYG.

The chain is built from TRBV25-1 and TRBJ2-5, with D hard to call. With 1 base removed from V and 4 bases from J, the gap between germline ends came to 13 bases. The CDR3 length is 15 residues. Germline V CDR1 and CDR2: MGHDK, SYGVNS. CDR3 DNA sequence: TGTGCCAGCAGTGAATCCCTTGGGCTGAGAGAGACCCAGTACTTC. Translated, it gives CASSESLGLRETQYF.

This clonotype was found a few times. The CDR3 protein is CASSLSLVGIQYF. For the CDR3, the DNA is TGTGCCAGCAGCTTATCCCTGGTCGGCATTCAGTACTTC. The genes are TRBV5-4 and TRBJ2-4, with D unresolved. Germline CDR1 SGHNT, CDR2 YYREEE (reference sequence). CDR3 length: 13 residues. V was shortened by 2 bases and J by 9 bases, with 12 bases between the two germline ends.

This clonotype was observed a handful of times. The V gene is TRBV7-2, the J gene TRBJ1-4; D remains unclear. CDR3 length: 12 residues. Per germline, CDR1 SGHTA and CDR2 FQGNSA. V lost 7 bases and J lost 16, with 19 bases in between. The DNA of the CDR3 is TGTGCCAGCATCCCTACTGCCCGCCGGAGGTTTTTT. Its protein product is CASIPTARRRFF. The complete variable domain, with remaining parts taken from reference TRBV7-2 and TRBJ1-4, reads GAGVSQSPSNKVTEKGKDVELRCDPISGHTALYWYRQSLGQGLEFLIYFQGNSAPDKSGLPSDRFSAERTGGSVSTLTIQRTQQEDSAVYLCASIPTARRRFFGSGTQLSVL.

This clonotype was seen a handful of times. The chain recombines TRBV3-1 with TRBJ1-6; TRBD1 agrees at 8 bases. CDR1 and CDR2 (germline): LGHDT, YNNKEL (reference sequence). V dropped 1 base and J dropped 8; count of bases not matched to a gene: 7. The CDR3 is 16 residues long. This CDR3 is CASSQGLGTGHSPLHF. In nucleotides, the CDR3 is TGTGCCAGCAGCCAAGGTCTCGGGACAGGCCATTCACCCCTCCACTTT.

This clonotype has only a few counts. The chain uses TRBV20-1 and TRBJ1-2; TRBD1 might be the D (5 bases). V dropped 0 bases and J dropped 2 bases, with 22 bases sitting between them. Per the germline V gene, CDR1 is DFQATT and CDR2 is SNEGSKA (reference sequence). There are 18 residues in the CDR3. The CDR3 DNA is TGCAGTGCTAGAGATCGGTCAGGGTTACACTTTTACAACTATGGCTACACCTTC. Its protein product is CSARDRSGLHFYNYGYTF.

V and J are TRBV9 and TRBJ1-2; D is uncertain. Germline-derived CDR1 and CDR2 are SGDLS and YYNGEE. The CDR3 covers 12 residues. V lost 5 bases, J lost 4 bases, and 9 bases lay in between. This CDR3 reads CASRPYGYGYTF. The CDR3 coding sequence is TGTGCCAGCAGACCATATGGCTATGGCTACACCTTC.

This clonotype was detected ten times or more. The chain employs TRBV4-2 and TRBJ2-2, with 7 bases matching TRBD1. The CDR3 is 16 residues long. The germline V gene encodes CDR1 LGHNA and CDR2 YNFKEQ. The J segment lost 4 bases and the V segment lost 3 bases, leaving 8 bases of the junction unmatched. The CDR3 is CASSQTDRDLTGELFF. CDR3 DNA sequence: TGTGCCAGCAGCCAGACCGACAGGGATCTCACCGGGGAGCTGTTTTTT.

This clonotype has more than one count but fewer than ten. The chain has TRBV5-6 and TRBJ2-7, with D possibly being TRBD1 (5 bases). The V gene lost 2 bases and the J gene lost 3 bases, with 18 bases spanning the gap. Germline CDR1 reads SGHDT; CDR2 reads YYEEEE. The CDR3 is made up of 16 amino acids. In DNA, the CDR3 is TGTGCCAGCAGCTTATATGGCACCCAGGGAAACTACGAGCAGTACTTC. Its translation is CASSLYGTQGNYEQYF. Complete variable domain (other parts from reference TRBV5-6 and TRBJ2-7): DAGVTQSPTHLIKTRGQQVTLRCSPKSGHDTVSWYQQALGQGPQFIFQYYEEEERQRGNFPDRFSGHQFPNYSSELNVNALLLGDSALYLCASSLYGTQGNYEQYFGPGTRLTVT.

The rearrangement links TRBV6-1 to TRBJ2-7, with a tentative D call TRBD1 (5 bases). The CDR3 has 14 residues. The germline V gene encodes CDR1 MNHNS and CDR2 SASEGT. V dropped 1 base and J dropped 3 bases, with 10 bases sitting between them. CDR3 nucleotides: TGTGCCAGCAGTGAAGTACAGGTGTACTACGAGCAGTACTTC. Translated, it gives CASSEVQVYYEQYF.

This clonotype showed up just a few times. The V call is TRBV10-3, the J call TRBJ2-5; weak D call: TRBD1 (5 bases). V was cut by 9 bases and J by 1 base, with 6 bases left in between. The CDR3 extends over 11 amino acids. CDR1 ENHRY and CDR2 SYGVKD come from the germline V gene. CDR3 nucleotide sequence: TGTGCCATAGGGGCCCAAGAGACCCAGTACTTC. Translation gives CAIGAQETQYF.

This clonotype has just a few counts. The chain uses TRBV15 and TRBJ2-7; D is uncertain. Trimming stripped 0 bases from V and 7 bases from J, with 16 bases between. The CDR3 length is 15 residues. Germline V gene sequence: CDR1 LNHNV, CDR2 YYDKDF (reference sequence). The CDR3 is CATSRDLDAVGEQYF. The CDR3 DNA reads TGTGCCACCAGCAGAGACCTTGATGCGGTGGGTGAGCAGTACTTC.

The rearrangement joins TRBV28 to TRBJ1-1; D is unclear. Trimming shortened V by 7 bases and J by 2 bases, and 14 bases separated the two germline ends. CDR1 is MDHEN, CDR2 SYDVKM, per germline. The length of the CDR3 is 14 residues. The CDR3 nucleotides read TGTGCCAGCACAATGCCCGGGTTAAACACTGAAGCTTTCTTT. Translated: CASTMPGLNTEAFF.

In this sample, this clonotype turned up a few times. The chain combines TRBV12-3 or TRBV12-4 with TRBJ2-6, with D hard to call. The CDR3 length is 18 residues. V lost 4 bases and J 0 bases, leaving 16 bases between the germline ends. CDR3 in amino acids: CASSSSGFLYSGANVLTF. CDR3 coding DNA: TGTGCCAGCAGTTCGTCCGGGTTTCTATACTCTGGGGCCAACGTCCTGACTTTC.